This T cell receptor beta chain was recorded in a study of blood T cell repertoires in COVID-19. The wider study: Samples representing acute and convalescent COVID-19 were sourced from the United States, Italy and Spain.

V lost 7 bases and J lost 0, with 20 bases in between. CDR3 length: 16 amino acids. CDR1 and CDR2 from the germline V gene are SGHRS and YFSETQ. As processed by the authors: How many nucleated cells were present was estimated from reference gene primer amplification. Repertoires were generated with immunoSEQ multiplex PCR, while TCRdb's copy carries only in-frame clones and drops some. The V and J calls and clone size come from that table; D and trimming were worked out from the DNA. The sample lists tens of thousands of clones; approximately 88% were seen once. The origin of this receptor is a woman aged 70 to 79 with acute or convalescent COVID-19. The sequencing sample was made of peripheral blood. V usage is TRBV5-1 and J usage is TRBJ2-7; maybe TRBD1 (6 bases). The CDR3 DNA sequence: TGCGCCAGCGTATGGGGGCAAGAGGGGAACTCCTACGAGCAGTACTTC. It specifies CASVWGQEGNSYEQYF.